This T cell receptor beta chain is drawn from a study of human T cells and chemical hapten exposure. The CDR3 extends over 15 amino acids. The germline V gene has CDR1 KGHSY and CDR2 FQNENV. The V end lost 8 bases, the J end lost 7 bases, and 23 bases lay between the germline ends. TCRdb called the RACE reads again in MiXCR, with one record for every CDR3 protein. The table includes roughly 75,000 distinct CDR3 sequences, 8.5% to 10% detected once. The sample's time point: healthy volunteer bleed at 6 weeks. Sequencing started from total RNA isolated from unfractionated whole blood. The chain links TRBV16 to TRBJ1-1, with D perhaps TRBD1 (5 bases). The sequenced sample consisted of whole blood. This TCR came from a female donor in good health. Some clones in this sample may be carry-over from other donors' samples. DNA of the CDR3: TGTGCCAGCTTTGGGGGGACCCTAACGTATGGTGAAGCTTTCTTT. It codes for CASFGGTLTYGEAFF.